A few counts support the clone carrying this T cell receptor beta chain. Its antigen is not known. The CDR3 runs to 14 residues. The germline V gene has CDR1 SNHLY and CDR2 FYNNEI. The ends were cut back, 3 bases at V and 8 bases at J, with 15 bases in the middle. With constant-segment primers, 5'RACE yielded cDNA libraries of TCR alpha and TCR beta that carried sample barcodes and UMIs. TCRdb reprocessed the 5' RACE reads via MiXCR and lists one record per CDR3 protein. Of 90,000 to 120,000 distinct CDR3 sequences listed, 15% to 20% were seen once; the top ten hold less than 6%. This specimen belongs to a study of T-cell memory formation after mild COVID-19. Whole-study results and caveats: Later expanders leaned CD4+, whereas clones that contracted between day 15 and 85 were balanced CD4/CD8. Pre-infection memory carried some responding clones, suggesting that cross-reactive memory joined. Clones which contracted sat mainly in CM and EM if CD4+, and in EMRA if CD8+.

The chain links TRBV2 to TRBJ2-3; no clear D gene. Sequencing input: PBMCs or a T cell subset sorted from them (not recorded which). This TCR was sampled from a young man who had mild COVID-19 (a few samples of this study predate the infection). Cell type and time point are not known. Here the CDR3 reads CASSDRVGQRTQYF. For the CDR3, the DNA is TGTGCCAGCAGTGACCGGGTCGGGCAGCGTACGCAGTATTTT.